This T cell receptor (beta chain) was captured by sequencing in a study of OX40 agonist ivuxolimab in advanced cancers. Study details: Ivuxolimab, an antibody acting as an agonist of OX40 (CD134), was used to treat patients.

The CDR3 covers 14 residues. CDR1 and CDR2 (germline): MNHEY, SMNVEV (reference sequence). V was clipped by 2 bases and J by 5 bases; unmatched bases: 5. Sequencing was performed with immunoSEQ multiplex PCR; in TCRdb, only in-frame clones are kept and a portion is missing. The top ten hold less than 0.7% of the sample, which has 40,000 to 50,000 clones, around 89% seen once. The clonotype was recovered from an adult with an advanced solid tumor such as melanoma, head and neck, liver or kidney cancer. The chain joins TRBV27 to TRBJ1-2; the match to TRBD1 covers 7 bases. The sequenced sample was CD4+ or CD8+ T cells sorted from blood, obtained in a trial of the OX40 agonist ivuxolimab. CDR3 loop: CASSLRSGQYGYTF. CDR3 DNA sequence: TGTGCCAGCAGTTTAAGGTCGGGACAGTATGGCTACACCTTC.